These 8 T cell receptor beta chains originate from one sample sequenced in a study of T cell responses to AZD1222 COVID-19 vaccine. Sequencing used immunoSEQ multiplex PCR; TCRdb keeps in-frame clones, though not all of them. Altogether 150,000 or so clones are present, about 87% being singletons, with the ten largest covering around 3.2%. The starting material was peripheral blood, obtained on day 0 of AZD1222 vaccination. The source of these receptors is an adult in good health.

The chain recombines TRBV7-9 with TRBJ1-6, with no clear D. The germline V and J ends were trimmed by 0 bases and 10 bases, with 10 bases remaining between them. This CDR3 is 14 amino acids long. In germline, CDR1 is SEHNR, CDR2 FQNEAQ (reference sequence). CDR3 sequence (DNA): TGTGCCAGCAGCTTAGCCACCGGGAACTCACCCCTCCACTTT. Residues: CASSLATGNSPLHF.

This clone was seen a single time. The V call is TRBV6-6, the J call TRBJ1-4, with D tentatively TRBD1 (6 bases). Trimming removed 8 bases at V and 0 bases at J, with 7 bases between. The V gene's germline CDR1 is MNHNY and CDR2 SVGAGI (reference sequence). The CDR3 has 13 amino acids. The CDR3 loop reads CASRGPTNEKLFF. Here the CDR3 DNA reads TGTGCCAGCCGGGGGCCAACTAATGAAAAACTGTTTTTT.

The chain employs TRBV6-5 and TRBJ1-1; D not resolved. The CDR3 extends over 13 amino acids. Trimming took off 5 bases at V and 1 base at J, with 8 bases between the two ends. Germline V gene sequence: CDR1 MNHEY, CDR2 SVGAGI. The CDR3 protein is CASSRRPNTEAFF. CDR3 DNA: TGTGCCAGCAGTCGACGCCCGAACACTGAAGCTTTCTTT.

CDR3 in amino acids: CASSYSRWGFEAFF. CDR3 in DNA: TGTGCCAGCAGTTACTCGAGGTGGGGGTTTGAAGCTTTCTTT. The chain joins TRBV6-6 to TRBJ1-1, with D possibly matching TRBD1 (5 bases). V lost 0 bases and J lost 7, with 12 bases in between. From germline, CDR1 is MNHNY and CDR2 SVGAGI (reference sequence). This CDR3 region has 14 residues.

The rearrangement uses TRBV3-1 (or the pseudogene TRBV3-2) and TRBJ2-3; 15 bases agree with TRBD2. Per the germline V gene, CDR1 is LGHDT and CDR2 is YNNKEL (reference sequence). V was clipped by 5 bases and J by 4 bases; unmatched bases: 4. There are 16 residues in the CDR3. CDR3 sequence: CASSFRTSGGADTQYF. The CDR3, as DNA: TGTGCCAGCAGCTTTCGGACTAGCGGGGGGGCAGATACGCAGTATTTT.

The rearrangement uses TRBV6-1 and TRBJ1-1; D may be TRBD1 (6 bases). Germline V gives CDR1 MNHNS, CDR2 SASEGT. The CDR3 loop spans 17 amino acids. V gave up 4 bases and J gave up 7 bases, with 25 bases separating them. The CDR3 sequence is CASSVSPLGQPTLEAFF. CDR3 sequence (DNA): TGTGCCAGCAGTGTCTCCCCCCTTGGACAGCCCACACTTGAAGCTTTCTTT.

This chain uses TRBV2 with TRBJ1-1, with 8 bases lining up with TRBD1. This CDR3 region has 12 residues. Germline-derived CDR1 and CDR2 are SNHLY and FYNNEI. V trimming: 9 bases; J trimming: 3 bases; junction bases outside the gene matches: 3. The CDR3 region has the DNA TGTGCCAGTCAGGGACAGGACACTGAAGCTTTCTTT. This sequence encodes CASQGQDTEAFF.

This chain joins TRBV5-1 and TRBJ2-7; 7 nucleotides align to TRBD2. The ends lost 0 bases at V and 0 bases at J; junction bases unmatched: 6. CDR3 length: 16 amino acids. Germline lookup yields CDR1 SGHRS and CDR2 YFSETQ. This chain's CDR3 is CASSLGWTSSSYEQYF. CDR3 sequence (DNA): TGCGCCAGCAGCTTGGGGTGGACTAGTTCCTCCTACGAGCAGTACTTC.